The 21 T cell receptor beta chains listed next were all sequenced from one sample in a study of T cell clusters in autoimmune cytopenias (dated by TCRdb to between 2019 and 2020). TCRdb names Illumina MiSeq as the instrument used. To amplify TRB rearrangements, a touch-down multiplex PCR protocol was run with the TRB-A and TRB-B primer pools combined in a single tube. The reads went through TCRdb reprocessing, and each CDR3 protein sequence gets one entry with no DNA. The sample's table lists a count of about 8,100 distinct CDR3 sequences. The ten largest clonotypes hold under 6.5% of the sample. Per sample, about 230 ng of peripheral blood genomic DNA, tens of thousands of genome equivalents, was used for TRB amplification. Sequencing was done on a sample of peripheral blood. These receptors came from a human donor with an autoimmune cytopenia or autoimmune hepatitis (not recorded which).

The chain carries TRBV7-2 and TRBJ1-2; TCRdb outputs TRBD1, but without DNA this stays unchecked. CDR3 length equals 14 residues. CDR1 is SGHTA, CDR2 FQGNSA, per germline. The CDR3 is CASRSSGQGPGYTF.

This chain connects TRBV5-4 to TRBJ1-2; the TCRdb D gene call, TRBD1, has no DNA to confirm it. The germline CDR1 and CDR2 sequences are SGHNT and YYREEE (reference sequence). There are 14 residues in the CDR3. The chain's CDR3 is CASSNWGKGFGYTF.

This rearrangement joins TRBV18 to TRBJ1-2; TCRdb names TRBD1, which stays unverified in the absence of DNA. The germline V gene has CDR1 KGHSH and CDR2 LQKENI. The CDR3 contains 14 residues. The CDR3 is CASSLGDINYGYTF.

This clonotype is classed as medium-sized (0.01 to 0.1%) by frequency. The rearrangement uses TRBV27 and TRBJ1-5; TCRdb lists TRBD1, though no DNA is available to test this call. CDR3 length: 14 amino acids. The germline V gene has CDR1 MNHEY and CDR2 SMNVEV (reference sequence). This CDR3 reads CASSLGGHNQPQHF.

This clonotype is called medium-sized based on its frequency. The rearrangement links TRBV29-1 to TRBJ1-1. Germline CDR1 reads SQVTM; CDR2 reads ANQGSEA. The CDR3 is 12 residues long. CDR3 protein: CSGGRFGTEAFF.

The chain recombines TRBV20-1 with TRBJ2-1. This CDR3 contains 12 residues. From germline, CDR1 is DFQATT and CDR2 SNEGSKA (reference sequence). The CDR3: CSARTPNNEQFF.

The chain recombines TRBV30 with TRBJ1-2; checking the TCRdb D call of TRBD1 is not possible without DNA. Germline V CDR1 and CDR2: GTSNPN, SVGIG (reference sequence). The CDR3 covers 18 residues. The CDR3: CAWMLGGSAGTSYYGYTF.

The chain carries TRBV19 and TRBJ1-5; TCRdb's D gene call, TRBD1, goes unchecked for lack of DNA. The CDR3 runs to 15 residues. Germline CDR1 and CDR2: LNHDA and SQIVND (reference sequence). The CDR3 region is CASSVTWGEGQPQHF.

J is TRBJ1-5 and V is TRBV6-6; the D call of TRBD1 rests on TCRdb alone, since no DNA is present to check it. Germline CDR1 reads MNHNY; CDR2 reads SVGAGI (reference sequence). The CDR3 runs 17 residues. CDR3 sequence reads: CASSAPNRQGSNQPQHF.

This clonotype registers medium-sized by frequency. The gene calls are TRBV30 and TRBJ1-4. CDR1 is GTSNPN, CDR2 SVGIG, per germline (reference sequence). The CDR3 is 16 amino acids. The CDR3 is CAWSVSTAATNEKLFF. Based on the CDR3 plus reference TRBV30 and TRBJ1-4, the full variable domain is SQTIHQWPATLVQPVGSPLSLECTVEGTSNPNLYWYRQAAGRGLQLLFYSVGIGQISSEVPQNLSASRPQDRQFILSSKKLLLSDSGFYLCAWSVSTAATNEKLFFGSGTQLSVL.

This clonotype is deemed medium-sized by its frequency. V gene TRBV6-5 combines with J gene TRBJ2-2; TCRdb selects TRBD2, and the lack of DNA leaves this call unchecked. Per germline, CDR1 MNHEY and CDR2 SVGAGI. The CDR3 runs 15 residues. CDR3: CASSGWARDTGELFF.

Judged by frequency, this clonotype is medium-sized. CDR3 loop: CAWSIRRGNEQYF. The rearrangement uses TRBV30 and TRBJ2-7; there is no DNA to check the TCRdb D call of TRBD1. The germline CDR1 and CDR2 sequences are GTSNPN and SVGIG (reference sequence). The CDR3 is 13 amino acids.

The gene calls are TRBV14 and TRBJ2-7; TCRdb's assignment of TRBD1 cannot be checked, as there is no DNA. This CDR3 has 14 residues. Germline V gene sequence: CDR1 SGHDN, CDR2 FVKESK. The CDR3 here is CASSQGPLPYEQYF.

This chain uses TRBV20-1 with TRBJ2-2; without DNA, the TCRdb call of TRBD1 cannot be checked. Germline assignment: CDR1 DFQATT and CDR2 SNEGSKA (reference sequence). The CDR3 sequence is 17 residues long. CDR3 residues: CSASPMGQGGNTGELFF.

In terms of frequency, this clonotype is medium-sized. The chain links TRBV18 to TRBJ2-6. In germline, CDR1 is KGHSH, CDR2 LQKENI. The CDR3 has 17 amino acids. CDR3 loop: CASSPRKTNSGANVLTF.

V usage is TRBV20-1 and J usage is TRBJ1-6. Germline CDR1 and CDR2: DFQATT and SNEGSKA (reference sequence). This CDR3 comprises 15 residues. The CDR3 here is CSARSLGSYNSPLHF.

In terms of frequency, this clonotype is medium-sized. The genes are TRBV18 and TRBJ1-2. The CDR3 is 12 amino acids. Per the germline V gene, CDR1 is KGHSH and CDR2 is LQKENI. The CDR3 sequence is CASSTDRYGYTF.

The chain has TRBV5-6 and TRBJ1-1; there is no DNA to check the TCRdb D call of TRBD1. Germline V gives CDR1 SGHDT, CDR2 YYEEEE. The CDR3 runs 14 residues. CDR3 protein: CASSEGVRDTEAFF.

The rearrangement uses TRBV30 and TRBJ1-5; TCRdb's D call, TRBD1, is unchecked because there is no DNA. Germline CDR1 reads GTSNPN; CDR2 reads SVGIG (reference sequence). This CDR3 has 19 amino acids. This CDR3 reads CAWSVHRTGSMGSNQPQHF.

The chain links TRBV30 to TRBJ2-7. This CDR3 has 16 amino acids. Per germline, CDR1 GTSNPN and CDR2 SVGIG (reference sequence). The chain's CDR3 is CAWSVPHAGSVHEQYF. The full variable domain, with the rest looked up from reference TRBV30 and TRBJ2-7, is SQTIHQWPATLVQPVGSPLSLECTVEGTSNPNLYWYRQAAGRGLQLLFYSVGIGQISSEVPQNLSASRPQDRQFILSSKKLLLSDSGFYLCAWSVPHAGSVHEQYFGPGTRLTVT.

The J gene is TRBJ1-2, the V gene TRBV19; TCRdb lists TRBD1, though no DNA is available to test this call. Germline loops: CDR1 LNHDA, CDR2 SQIVND (reference sequence). This CDR3 has 14 amino acids. The CDR3 region is CASSLDGGSYGYTF. Together with reference TRBV19 and TRBJ1-2, the CDR3 gives the full variable domain: DGGITQSPKYLFRKEGQNVTLSCEQNLNHDAMYWYRQDPGQGLRLIYYSQIVNDFQKGDIAEGYSVSREKKESFPLTVTSAQKNPTAFYLCASSLDGGSYGYTFGSGTRLTVV.